The TCR beta chain under discussion was sequenced for a study of T cell clonality in common variable immunodeficiency. Germline loops: CDR1 SGHNT, CDR2 YENEEA. V dropped 3 bases and J dropped 5; count of bases not matched to a gene: 7. The CDR3 covers 15 residues. This clone appeared many times. The read ends 3 residues before the CDR3 terminus; that terminus is restored from the germline J gene. TCRdb's table, derived via immunoSEQ multiplex PCR, lists solely in-frame clones and lacks some. The data show 75,000 to 85,000 clones, none appearing only once, with about 0.8% held by the ten largest. What was sequenced was peripheral blood mononuclear cells. This TCR was sampled from a person aged 18 to 70 in good health. The chain links TRBV11-3 to TRBJ2-3; TRBD2 matches at 8 bases. The sequenced part of the CDR3 DNA is TGTGCCAGCAGCTTCGGTAGCGGGACGGGAGATACG. It translates to CASSFGSGTGDT. The whole CDR3 sequence is CASSFGSGTGDTQYF.